What follows are 10 T cell receptor beta chains derived from one specimen sequenced in a study of PD-1 blockade in classical Hodgkin lymphoma. Every patient relapsed after autologous stem cell transplantation, and brentuximab vedotin exposure varied. Data came from immunoSEQ multiplex PCR; TCRdb stores just in-frame clones and leaves some out. The profile shows more than 140,000 clones, about 78% of them singletons. The sample consisted of peripheral blood mononuclear cells (PBMCs), taken before the second cycle of nivolumab. The receptors here all came from a human donor with classical Hodgkin lymphoma.

This chain connects TRBV9 to TRBJ2-4; D is undetermined. There are 15 residues in the CDR3. The V gene's germline CDR1 is SGDLS and CDR2 YYNGEE. Trimming stripped 3 bases from V and 3 bases from J, with 13 bases between. The chain's CDR3 is CASSGGLGYKNIQYF. In DNA form, the CDR3 reads TGTGCCAGCAGCGGGGGTTTGGGCTACAAAAACATTCAGTACTTC. Drawing the rest from reference TRBV9 and TRBJ2-4, the complete variable domain is DSGVTQTPKHLITATGQRVTLRCSPRSGDLSVYWYQQSLDQGLQFLIQYYNGEERAKGNILERFSAQQFPDLHSELNLSSLELGDSALYFCASSGGLGYKNIQYFGAGTRLSVL.

This clone occurred a few times. The chain uses TRBV28 and TRBJ2-7; D may be TRBD1 (6 bases). The V gene lost 6 bases and the J gene lost 5 bases, with 14 bases spanning the gap. The germline V gene has CDR1 MDHEN and CDR2 SYDVKM. This CDR3 spans 13 amino acids. CDR3 DNA: TGTGCCAGCAGCTCCTTCCCAGGGGACGAGCAGTACTTC. Translating it yields CASSSFPGDEQYF. Combining the CDR3 with reference TRBV28 and TRBJ2-7 gives the whole variable domain DVKVTQSSRYLVKRTGEKVFLECVQDMDHENMFWYRQDPGLGLRLIYFSYDVKMKEKGDIPEGYSVSREKKERFSLILESASTNQTSMYLCASSSFPGDEQYFGPGTRLTVT.

The chain has TRBV5-1 and TRBJ2-7, with 7 nucleotides matching TRBD1. Germline loops: CDR1 SGHRS, CDR2 YFSETQ. The CDR3 length is 14 residues. Trimming removed 2 bases from V and 1 base from J; junction bases left unmatched: 3. This chain's CDR3 is CASSLRDRSYEQYF. The CDR3 DNA reads as TGCGCCAGCAGCTTACGGGACAGATCCTACGAGCAGTACTTC.

This chain joins TRBV5-1 and TRBJ1-1, with D possibly being TRBD1 (5 bases). Germline values: CDR1 SGHRS, CDR2 YFSETQ. V dropped 2 bases and J dropped 7 bases, with 12 bases sitting between them. This CDR3 is 13 amino acids long. In DNA form, the CDR3 reads TGCGCCAGCAGCTTTGGGAGGGGATTTGAAGCTTTCTTT. Translation: CASSFGRGFEAFF.

The chain links TRBV4-2 to TRBJ2-5; the match to TRBD2 covers 12 bases. J was trimmed by 7 bases and V by 4 bases; bases with no gene match: 10. Per the germline V gene, CDR1 is LGHNA and CDR2 is YNFKEQ. The CDR3 contains 16 residues. Written as DNA, the CDR3 is TGTGCCAGCAGCCCGCAGACTAGCGGGAGCTGGGGGACCCAGTACTTC. Translation: CASSPQTSGSWGTQYF.

This clone occurred a few times. This sequence joins TRBV2 and TRBJ2-3; tentative D call: TRBD2 (6 bases). Trimming left V 7 bases short and J 0 bases short, with 26 bases between. Germline CDR1 reads SNHLY; CDR2 reads FYNNEI. This CDR3 has 19 amino acids. DNA for the CDR3: TGTGCCAGCAAAGCGGATACGGGGGATTGGCGTTCTAGCACAGATACGCAGTATTTT. It encodes CASKADTGDWRSSTDTQYF.

This chain links TRBV4-1 with TRBJ1-5; TRBD1 might be the D (6 bases). This CDR3 is 20 amino acids long. CDR1 and CDR2 (germline): MGHRA, YSYEKL. V was clipped by 2 bases and J by 2 bases, with 25 bases between them. The CDR3 here is CASSQQRTERLSKGNQPQHF. In nucleotides, the CDR3 is TGCGCCAGCAGCCAACAGAGGACAGAGCGGCTAAGTAAGGGCAATCAGCCCCAGCATTTT.

The rearrangement uses TRBV9 and TRBJ2-2, with a weak D call TRBD1 (5 bases). Germline V lookup: CDR1 SGDLS, CDR2 YYNGEE. The CDR3 spans 15 residues. Trimming took 0 bases from V and 6 from J, leaving 12 bases between them. In DNA form, the CDR3 reads TGTGCCAGCAGCGTAGTTTCCAGGGATGCCGGGGAGCTGTTTTTT. This translates into CASSVVSRDAGELFF.

The genes are TRBV5-1 and TRBJ2-7; D possibly matches TRBD1 or TRBD2 (5 bases each). The CDR3 covers 14 residues. CDR1 and CDR2 (germline): SGHRS, YFSETQ. V was clipped by 4 bases and J by 6 bases, with 17 bases between them. CDR3 DNA: TGCGCCAGCAGCGAGATGAGGACTCAGGGCGAGCAGTACTTC. This gives the protein CASSEMRTQGEQYF. Full variable domain (missing parts from reference TRBV5-1 and TRBJ2-7): KAGVTQTPRYLIKTRGQQVTLSCSPISGHRSVSWYQQTPGQGLQFLFEYFSETQRNKGNFPGRFSGRQFSNSRSEMNVSTLELGDSALYLCASSEMRTQGEQYFGPGTRLTVT.

The chain has TRBV4-2 and TRBJ2-1; 8 bases are shared with TRBD2. Germline V CDR1 and CDR2: LGHNA, YNFKEQ. The CDR3 covers 15 residues. Trimming at V came to 0 bases and at J to 7 bases, leaving 5 bases not matched to a gene. Here the CDR3 reads CASSQDEREKNEQFF. Written as DNA, the CDR3 is TGTGCCAGCAGCCAAGACGAGCGGGAGAAGAATGAGCAGTTCTTC.